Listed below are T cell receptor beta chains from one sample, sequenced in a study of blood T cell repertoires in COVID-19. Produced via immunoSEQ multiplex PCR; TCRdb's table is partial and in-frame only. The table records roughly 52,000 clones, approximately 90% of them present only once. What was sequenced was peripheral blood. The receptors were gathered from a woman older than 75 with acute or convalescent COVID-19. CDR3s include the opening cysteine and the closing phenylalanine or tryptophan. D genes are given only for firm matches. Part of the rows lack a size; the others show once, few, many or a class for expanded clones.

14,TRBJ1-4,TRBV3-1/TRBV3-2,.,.,CASSPTPGDEKLFF,TGTGCCAGCAGCCCGACTCCGGGGGATGAAAAACTGTTTTTT
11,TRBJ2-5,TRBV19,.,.,CATRGGETQYF,TGTGCCACGAGGGGGGGTGAGACCCAGTACTTC
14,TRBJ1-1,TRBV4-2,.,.,CASSQVAPNTEAFF,TGTGCCAGCAGCCAAGTGGCCCCGAACACTGAAGCTTTCTTT
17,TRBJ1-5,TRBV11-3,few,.,CASSLNPQGFSNQPQHF,TGTGCCAGCAGCTTGAATCCCCAGGGGTTTAGCAATCAGCCCCAGCATTTT
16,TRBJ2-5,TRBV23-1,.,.,CASTPGRPRRQETQYF,TGCGCCAGCACCCCTGGGCGGCCTCGGAGGCAGGAGACCCAGTACTTC
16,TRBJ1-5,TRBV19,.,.,CASSGTGSYSNQPQHF,TGTGCCAGTAGTGGAACAGGGTCCTATAGCAATCAGCCCCAGCATTTT
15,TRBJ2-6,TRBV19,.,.,CASSTTAAGANVLTF,TGTGCCAGTAGCACGACGGCGGCTGGGGCCAACGTCCTGACTTTC
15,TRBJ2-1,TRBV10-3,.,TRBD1,CAIRNDRGADNEQFF,TGTGCCATCAGGAACGACAGGGGGGCGGACAATGAGCAGTTCTTC
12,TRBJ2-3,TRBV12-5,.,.,CASGLTWDTQYF,TGTGCTAGTGGTTTGACTTGGGATACGCAGTATTTT
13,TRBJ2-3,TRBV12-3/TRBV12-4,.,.,CASRASGTDTQYF,TGTGCCAGCAGGGCTAGCGGCACAGATACGCAGTATTTT
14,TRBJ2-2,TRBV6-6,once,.,CASSPGVNTGELFF,TGTGCCAGCAGTCCGGGAGTTAACACCGGGGAGCTGTTTTTT
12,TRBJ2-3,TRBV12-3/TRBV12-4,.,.,CATGQRPDTQYF,TGTGCCACTGGACAGCGACCAGATACGCAGTATTTT
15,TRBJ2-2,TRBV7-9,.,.,CASSLSGSYPVELFF,TGTGCCAGCAGCTTATCGGGTTCCTACCCGGTGGAGCTGTTTTTT
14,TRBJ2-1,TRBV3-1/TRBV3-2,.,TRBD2,CASSPRTSGGFRFF,TGTGCCAGCAGCCCCCGGACTAGCGGGGGGTTCCGGTTCTTC
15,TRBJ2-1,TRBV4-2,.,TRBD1,CASSGPGGPLDEQFF,TGTGCCAGCAGCGGACCAGGGGGCCCCCTGGATGAGCAGTTCTTC
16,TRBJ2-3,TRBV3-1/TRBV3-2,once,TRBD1,CASSQDRQGGTDTQYF,TGTGCCAGCAGCCAAGATCGGCAGGGGGGCACAGATACGCAGTATTTT
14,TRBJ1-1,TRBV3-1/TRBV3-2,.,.,CASSQEGAGTEAFF,TGTGCCAGCAGCCAAGAGGGGGCGGGCACTGAAGCTTTCTTT
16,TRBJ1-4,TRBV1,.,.,CTSSQTVKYGDEKLFF,TGCACCAGCAGCCAAACGGTAAAGTACGGGGATGAAAAACTGTTTTTT
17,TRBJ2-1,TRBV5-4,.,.,CASSPGVRQSSYNEQFF,TGTGCCAGCAGCCCGGGGGTGCGGCAGAGCTCCTACAATGAGCAGTTCTTC
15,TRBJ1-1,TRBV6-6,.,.,CASSYSMGGAREAFF,TGTGCCAGCAGTTATTCGATGGGTGGTGCTAGGGAAGCTTTCTTT
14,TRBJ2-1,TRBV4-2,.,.,CASSQATRDFSRFF,TGTGCCAGCAGCCAAGCCACCCGGGACTTTTCCCGGTTCTTC
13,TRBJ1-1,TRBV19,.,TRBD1,CASGRGLGTEAFF,TGTGCCAGTGGCAGGGGGCTAGGCACTGAAGCTTTCTTT
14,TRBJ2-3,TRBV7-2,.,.,CASAPRGLTDTQYF,TGTGCCAGCGCACCCAGAGGGTTGACAGATACGCAGTATTTT
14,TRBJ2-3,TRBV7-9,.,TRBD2,CATRLAGVTDTQYF,TGTGCCACCCGACTAGCGGGGGTCACAGATACGCAGTATTTT
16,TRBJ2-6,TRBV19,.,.,CASSIPRGSGANVLTF,TGTGCCAGTAGTATACCTAGGGGATCTGGGGCCAACGTCCTGACTTTC
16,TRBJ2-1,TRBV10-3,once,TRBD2,CAISEPGGSGLREQFF,TGTGCCATCAGTGAACCTGGGGGTAGCGGGTTAAGGGAGCAGTTCTTC
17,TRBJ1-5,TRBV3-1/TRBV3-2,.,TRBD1,CASSPRHGQGAYQPQHF,TGTGCCAGCAGCCCTCGCCATGGACAGGGGGCCTATCAGCCCCAGCATTTT
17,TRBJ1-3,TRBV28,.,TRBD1,CASSSGTGAVSGNTIYF,TGTGCCAGCAGTTCCGGGACAGGTGCCGTCTCGGGAAACACCATATATTTT
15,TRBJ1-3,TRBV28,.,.,CASSPREYTGNTIYF,TGTGCCAGCAGTCCAAGGGAGTACACGGGAAACACCATATATTTT
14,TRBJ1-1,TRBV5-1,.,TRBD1,CASAKDRGGTEAFF,TGCGCCAGCGCCAAAGACAGGGGCGGCACTGAAGCTTTCTTT
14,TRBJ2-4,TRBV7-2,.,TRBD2,CASSLASGNNIQYF,TGTGCCAGCAGCTTAGCCAGCGGGAATAACATTCAGTACTTC
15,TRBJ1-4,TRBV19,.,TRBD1,CASTHRDRGGEKLFF,TGTGCCAGTACTCATCGGGACAGGGGAGGTGAAAAACTGTTTTTT
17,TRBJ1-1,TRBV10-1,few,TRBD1,CASSEIETGPDGTEAFF,TGCGCCAGCAGTGAGATCGAGACAGGGCCTGACGGCACTGAAGCTTTCTTT
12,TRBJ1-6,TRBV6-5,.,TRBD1,CASSKEGASLHF,TGTGCCAGCAGCAAGGAGGGGGCTTCCCTCCACTTT
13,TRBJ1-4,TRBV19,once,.,CASIGTTNEKLFF,TGTGCCAGTATCGGTACGACTAATGAAAAACTGTTTTTT
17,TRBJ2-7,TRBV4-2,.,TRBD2,CASSAVLAGGATYEQYF,TGTGCCAGCAGCGCGGTACTAGCGGGGGGGGCAACCTACGAGCAGTACTTC
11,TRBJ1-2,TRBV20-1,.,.,CSARLGAGYTF,TGCAGTGCTAGGTTGGGGGCGGGCTACACCTTC
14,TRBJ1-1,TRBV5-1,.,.,CASSPSGSGTEAFF,TGCGCCAGCAGCCCGAGTGGGAGTGGGACTGAAGCTTTCTTT
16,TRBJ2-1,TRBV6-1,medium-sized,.,CASSEAGQSYYNEQFF,TGTGCCAGCAGTGAAGCCGGACAGAGCTACTACAATGAGCAGTTCTTC
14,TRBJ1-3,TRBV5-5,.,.,CASSSTGYGNTIYF,TGTGCCAGCAGCAGCACAGGGTACGGAAACACCATATATTTT
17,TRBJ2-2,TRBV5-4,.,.,CASSLATLRGGAGELFF,TGTGCCAGCAGCTTGGCCACCTTGAGGGGGGGGGCCGGGGAGCTGTTTTTT
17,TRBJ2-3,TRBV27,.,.,CASSLRTPPNFRFTQYF,TGTGCCAGCAGTCTCAGGACACCCCCTAATTTTCGATTTACGCAGTATTTT
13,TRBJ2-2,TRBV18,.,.,CASSSTDTGELFF,TGTGCCAGCTCATCCACAGACACCGGGGAGCTGTTTTTT
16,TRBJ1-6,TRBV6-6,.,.,CASSLPSSSYNSPLHF,TGTGCCAGCAGTCTCCCCTCGAGCTCCTATAATTCACCCCTCCACTTT
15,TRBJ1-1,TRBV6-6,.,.,CASLRDWAMNTEAFF,TGTGCCAGCTTACGGGATTGGGCTATGAACACTGAAGCTTTCTTT
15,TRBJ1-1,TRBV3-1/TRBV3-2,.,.,CASSPRGGQNTEAFF,TGTGCCAGCAGCCCCCGCGGAGGCCAGAACACTGAAGCTTTCTTT
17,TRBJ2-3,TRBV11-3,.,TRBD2,CASSLLGGGAGTDTQYF,TGTGCCAGCAGCTTACTGGGCGGGGGGGCCGGCACAGATACGCAGTATTTT
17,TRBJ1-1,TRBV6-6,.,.,CASSRGRVVRVNTEAFF,TGTGCCAGCAGTCGGGGCAGGGTGGTTCGCGTGAACACTGAAGCTTTCTTT
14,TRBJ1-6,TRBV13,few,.,CASSLAQSNSPLHF,TGTGCCAGCAGCTTGGCACAGTCCAATTCACCCCTCCACTTT
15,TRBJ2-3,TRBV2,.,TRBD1,CASSKQGIVADTQYF,TGTGCCAGCTCCAAACAGGGGATAGTGGCAGATACGCAGTATTTT
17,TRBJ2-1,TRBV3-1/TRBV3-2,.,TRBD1,CASSQRPPGQGNDEQFF,TGTGCCAGCAGCCAGAGACCTCCGGGACAGGGGAACGATGAGCAGTTCTTC